This passage covers 15 T cell receptor beta chains from one sample sequenced in a study of blood T cells in healthy people across ages. It was with a sample-barcoded 5' primer and a J-beta primer mix that a second PCR of roughly 6 to 12 cycles was run. TCRdb re-called the 5' RACE reads with MiXCR, one entry per CDR3 protein. The table has roughly 1 million distinct CDR3 sequences, roughly a quarter seen once. The data also belong to a second study, concerning T cells of mothers and their children.

Material for sequencing was blood. All receptors come from a girl aged 2-10 years in good health.

This clonotype was counted between two and nine times. This chain connects TRBV12-3 or TRBV12-4 to TRBJ1-1, with D uncertain. Trimming removed 6 bases from V and 0 bases from J, with 14 bases in between. The CDR3 contains 15 residues. The CDR3: CASRKETAMNTEAFF. CDR3 sequence (DNA): TGTGCCAGCAGGAAGGAGACGGCCATGAACACTGAAGCTTTCTTT.

The chain carries TRBV4-3 and TRBJ1-5; no reliable D call. Trimming removed 3 bases at V and 1 base at J, with 10 bases between. Germline lookup yields CDR1 LGHNA and CDR2 YSLEER. There are 15 residues in the CDR3. The CDR3 sequence: CASSQDAVSNQPQHF. CDR3 nucleotides: TGCGCCAGCAGCCAGGATGCTGTGAGCAATCAGCCCCAGCATTTT.

The J gene is TRBJ2-5, the V gene TRBV15; TRBD1 agrees at 7 bases. Per germline, CDR1 LNHNV and CDR2 YYDKDF (reference sequence). This CDR3 has 15 residues. The junction had 4 bases not matched to a gene; V was cut back by 2 bases and J by 1 base. CDR3 in amino acids: CATSRFTGAQETQYF. The CDR3, as DNA: TGTGCCACCAGCAGATTTACAGGGGCCCAAGAGACCCAGTACTTC.

J is TRBJ1-2 and V is TRBV29-1; 7 positions agree with TRBD1. Germline V gives CDR1 SQVTM, CDR2 ANQGSEA. V gave up 2 bases and J gave up 4 bases; unmatched junction bases: 22. The CDR3 contains 19 residues. The CDR3 DNA reads TGCAGCGTTGAAAGTTCGGTCTTAGCGGGGGACAGAGCGAGCTATGGCTACACCTTC. Translating gives CSVESSVLAGDRASYGYTF.

The V call is TRBV20-1, the J call TRBJ2-7, with D perhaps matching TRBD1 (5 bases). CDR1 is DFQATT, CDR2 SNEGSKA, per germline (reference sequence). This CDR3 comprises 14 residues. V lost 3 bases, J lost 0 bases, and 12 bases lay in between. CDR3 protein: CSARGQVGSYEQYF. The CDR3 DNA is TGCAGTGCTAGGGGGCAGGTTGGCTCCTACGAGCAGTACTTC.

This sequence joins TRBV7-2 and TRBJ2-7; the match to TRBD2 covers 11 bases. CDR1 is SGHTA and CDR2 is FQGNSA in the germline V gene. The CDR3 is 14 residues long. V was pared by 5 bases and J by 7 bases, with 7 bases of the junction left unmatched. The chain's CDR3 is CASSLLAGVREQYF. The CDR3 bases are TGTGCCAGCAGCCTACTAGCGGGAGTGCGGGAGCAGTACTTC.

This chain links TRBV18 with TRBJ2-3; D not resolved. The V end was cut by 2 bases, the J end by 2 bases, with 17 bases between. Germline V lookup: CDR1 KGHSH, CDR2 LQKENI. The CDR3 length is 17 residues. CDR3 coding DNA: TGTGCCAGCTCACCAGACCTTTGGCAGCACTACACAGATACGCAGTATTTT. Translated: CASSPDLWQHYTDTQYF.

This clonotype showed up just a few times. This chain links TRBV12-3 or TRBV12-4 with TRBJ2-5, with TRBD2 matching 7 bases. The V segment lost 7 bases and the J segment 5 bases; nucleotides outside the gene matches: 7. The CDR3 spans 13 residues. The CDR3 nucleotides are TGTGCCAGCACCCGGGGACTACAGGAGACCCAGTACTTC. Amino acid sequence: CASTRGLQETQYF.

This clonotype was recorded a few times. The chain recombines TRBV29-1 with TRBJ1-1; D is undetermined. Trimming removed 4 bases from V and 4 bases from J, with 7 bases in between. The V gene's germline CDR1 is SQVTM and CDR2 ANQGSEA. The CDR3 consists of 11 residues. The CDR3 is CSVAVGTEAFF. Written as DNA, the CDR3 is TGCAGCGTTGCCGTGGGCACTGAAGCTTTCTTT.

In this sample, this clonotype turned up a few times. This rearrangement joins TRBV29-1 to TRBJ2-7; possibly TRBD2 for D (5 bases). The CDR3 is made up of 15 amino acids. The V end was cut by 0 bases, the J end by 0 bases, with 12 bases between. Germline V gene data show CDR1 as SQVTM and CDR2 as ANQGSEA. The CDR3: CSVEDPGSPSYEQYF. The DNA of the CDR3 is TGCAGCGTTGAAGATCCGGGGTCTCCCTCCTACGAGCAGTACTTC.

This clonotype turned up a few times. The chain is built from TRBV7-9 and TRBJ2-4; D call uncertain. The CDR3 is 16 residues long. Between the trimmed V and J ends, which lost 1 base and 4 bases, there was a span of 14 bases. CDR1 and CDR2 (germline): SEHNR, FQNEAQ (reference sequence). CDR3 DNA: TGTGCCAGCAGCTTAGGGACCGTGGCAGCTAAAAACATTCAGTACTTC. Translated, it gives CASSLGTVAAKNIQYF. The whole variable domain, filled in from reference TRBV7-9 and TRBJ2-4, reads DTGVSQNPRHKITKRGQNVTFRCDPISEHNRLYWYRQTLGQGPEFLTYFQNEAQLEKSRLLSDRFSAERPKGSFSTLEIQRTEQGDSAMYLCASSLGTVAAKNIQYFGAGTRLSVL.

Concerning this clonotype: A read error is likely, as this CDR3 ends without the conserved phenylalanine or tryptophan. The chain has TRBV2 and TRBJ2-1, with 14 bases matching TRBD2. V was clipped by 6 bases and J by 3 bases; unmatched bases: 7. The CDR3 length is 17 residues. Looked up from germline, CDR1 is SNHLY and CDR2 is FYNNEI. The CDR3: CASRETSGRAVYNEQFL. CDR3 DNA sequence: TGTGCCAGCAGGGAGACTAGCGGGAGGGCCGTCTACAATGAGCAGTTCCTC.

This clonotype has ten or more counts. The V call is TRBV27, the J call TRBJ2-7, with D hard to call. Trimming stripped 2 bases from V and 1 base from J, with 9 bases between. Germline lookup yields CDR1 MNHEY and CDR2 SMNVEV (reference sequence). This CDR3 contains 14 residues. CDR3 sequence reads: CASSLRGVSYEQYF. As DNA, the CDR3 is TGTGCCAGCAGTTTAAGAGGAGTGTCCTACGAGCAGTACTTC.

The chain links TRBV20-1 to TRBJ1-2, with TRBD1 identical over 10 bases. V lost 0 bases, J lost 6 bases, and 4 bases stayed unmatched. The CDR3 covers 14 residues. The V gene's germline CDR1 is DFQATT and CDR2 SNEGSKA (reference sequence). CDR3: CSARDPGTGDGYTF. Written as DNA, the CDR3 is TGCAGTGCTAGAGATCCCGGGACAGGGGATGGCTACACCTTC.

The V gene is TRBV12-5, the J gene TRBJ2-3; perhaps TRBD2 as D (6 bases). V shed 4 bases and J shed 1 base, with 12 bases lying between them. Per the germline V gene, CDR1 is LGHNT and CDR2 is FRNRAP. The CDR3 length is 15 residues. The CDR3 here is CASGSSSEGTDTQYF. Here the CDR3 DNA reads TGTGCTAGTGGTTCCTCTAGCGAAGGCACAGATACGCAGTATTTT.